This paragraph reports one T cell receptor (beta chain). Its matching antigen is unknown. Vbeta (60) and Jbeta (13) primers were used in the PCR. TCRdb's table, derived via immunoSEQ multiplex PCR, lists solely in-frame clones and lacks some. The table records roughly 97,000 clones, approximately 79% of them present only once. This entry belongs to a study of cytomegalovirus exposure and HLA in healthy donors. Regarding the study as a whole: CMV antigen specificity of a few CMV-associated chains was confirmed in vitro.

The V and J ends lost 3 bases and 3 bases respectively, with 11 bases between them. From germline, CDR1 is MDHEN and CDR2 SYDVKM. The CDR3 totals 14 residues. V gene TRBV28 combines with J gene TRBJ1-1, with D perhaps matching TRBD1 (6 bases). This TCR derives from a man in his fifties or sixties in good health and CMV-seropositive. Source material: PBMCs. The CDR3 region is CASSLQGRYTEAFF. The CDR3 DNA reads TGTGCCAGCAGTTTGCAGGGGAGATACACTGAAGCTTTCTTT.